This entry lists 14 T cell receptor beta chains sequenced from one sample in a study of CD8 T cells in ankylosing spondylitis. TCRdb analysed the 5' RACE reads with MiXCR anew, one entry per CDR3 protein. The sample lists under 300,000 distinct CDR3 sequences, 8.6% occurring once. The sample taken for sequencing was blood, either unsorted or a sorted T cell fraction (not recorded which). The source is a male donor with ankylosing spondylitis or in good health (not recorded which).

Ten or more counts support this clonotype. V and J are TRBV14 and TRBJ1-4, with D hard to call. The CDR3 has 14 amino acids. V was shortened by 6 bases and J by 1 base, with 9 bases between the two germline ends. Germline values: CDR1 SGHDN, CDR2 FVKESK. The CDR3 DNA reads TGTGCCAGCAGTCCCAGGAGAACTAATGAAAAACTGTTTTTT. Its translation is CASSPRRTNEKLFF. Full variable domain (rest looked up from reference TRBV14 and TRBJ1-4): EAGVTQFPSHSVIEKGQTVTLRCDPISGHDNLYWYRRVMGKEIKFLLHFVKESKQDESGMPNNRFLAERTGGTYSTLKVQPAELEDSGVYFCASSPRRTNEKLFFGSGTQLSVL.

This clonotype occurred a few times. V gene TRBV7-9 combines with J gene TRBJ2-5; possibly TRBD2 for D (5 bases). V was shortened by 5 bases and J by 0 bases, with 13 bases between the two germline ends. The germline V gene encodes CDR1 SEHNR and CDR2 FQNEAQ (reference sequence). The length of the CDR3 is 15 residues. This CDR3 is CASSPPGKYQETQYF. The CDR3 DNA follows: TGTGCCAGCAGCCCACCCGGGAAGTACCAAGAGACCCAGTACTTC.

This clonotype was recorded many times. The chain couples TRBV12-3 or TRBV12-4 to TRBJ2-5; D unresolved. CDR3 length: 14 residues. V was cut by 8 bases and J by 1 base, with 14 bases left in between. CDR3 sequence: CASRPLGSQETQYF. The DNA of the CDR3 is TGTGCCAGCCGCCCCCTTGGGTCCCAAGAGACCCAGTACTTC.

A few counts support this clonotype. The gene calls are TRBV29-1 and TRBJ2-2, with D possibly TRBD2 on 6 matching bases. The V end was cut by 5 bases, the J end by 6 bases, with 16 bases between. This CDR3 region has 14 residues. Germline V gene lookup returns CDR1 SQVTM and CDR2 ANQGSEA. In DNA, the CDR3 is TGCAGCGTTAACGGGAACGGAGGGTCCGGGGAGCTGTTTTTT. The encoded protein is CSVNGNGGSGELFF.

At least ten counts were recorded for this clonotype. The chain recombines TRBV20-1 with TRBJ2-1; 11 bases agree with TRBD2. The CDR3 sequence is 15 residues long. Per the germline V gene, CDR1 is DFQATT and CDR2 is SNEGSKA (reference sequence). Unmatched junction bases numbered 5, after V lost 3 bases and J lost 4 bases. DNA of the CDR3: TGCAGTGCTAGTGTTAGCGGGAGGGTGTACAATGAGCAGTTCTTC. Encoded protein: CSASVSGRVYNEQFF.

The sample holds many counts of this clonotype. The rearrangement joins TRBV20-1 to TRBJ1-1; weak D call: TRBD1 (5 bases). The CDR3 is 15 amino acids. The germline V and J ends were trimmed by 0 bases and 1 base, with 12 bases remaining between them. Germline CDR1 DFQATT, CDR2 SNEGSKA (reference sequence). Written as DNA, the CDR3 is TGCAGTGCTAGAGATCTAGGACACCCGAACACTGAAGCTTTCTTT. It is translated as CSARDLGHPNTEAFF.

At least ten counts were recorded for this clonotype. The CDR3 nucleotides are TGCGCCAGCAGCTTGGCGCAGGGAGAAGAGACCCAGTACTTC. As protein: CASSLAQGEETQYF. The chain couples TRBV5-1 to TRBJ2-5; the D gene could be TRBD1 or TRBD2 (5 bases each). The CDR3 totals 14 residues. V was pared by 0 bases and J by 3 bases, with 9 bases between. The germline CDR1 and CDR2 sequences are SGHRS and YFSETQ.

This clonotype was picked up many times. The CDR3 reads CASWGQRDSPLHF. The CDR3 nucleotides are TGTGCCAGCTGGGGACAGCGCGATTCACCCCTCCACTTT. The rearrangement joins TRBV18 to TRBJ1-6, with 7 bases fitting TRBD1. The CDR3 consists of 13 residues. In germline, CDR1 is KGHSH, CDR2 LQKENI. J lost 8 bases, V lost 7 bases, and 5 bases had no gene match.

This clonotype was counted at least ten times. The CDR3 coding sequence is TGTGCCAGCAGTGCCAGAGGAATCGGGACAGACAACTATGGCTACACCTTC. Amino acid sequence: CASSARGIGTDNYGYTF. V usage is TRBV25-1 and J usage is TRBJ1-2; 7 positions agree with TRBD1. V lost 4 bases to trimming and J lost 2 bases; unmatched junction nucleotides: 13. This CDR3 contains 17 residues. Per the germline V gene, CDR1 is MGHDK and CDR2 is SYGVNS.

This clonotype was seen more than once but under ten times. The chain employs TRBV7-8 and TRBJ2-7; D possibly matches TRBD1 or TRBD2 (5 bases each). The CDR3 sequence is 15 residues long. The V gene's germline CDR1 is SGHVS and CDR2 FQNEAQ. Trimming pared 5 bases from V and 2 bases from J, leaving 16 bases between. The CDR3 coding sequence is TGTGCCAGCAGCGGAGGTAGGGGCCCAACCTACGAGCAGTACTTC. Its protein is CASSGGRGPTYEQYF. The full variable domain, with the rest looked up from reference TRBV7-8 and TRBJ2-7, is GAGVSQSPRYKVAKRGQDVALRCDPISGHVSLFWYQQALGQGPEFLTYFQNEAQLDKSGLPSDRFFAERPEGSVSTLKIQRTQQEDSAVYLCASSGGRGPTYEQYFGPGTRLTVT.

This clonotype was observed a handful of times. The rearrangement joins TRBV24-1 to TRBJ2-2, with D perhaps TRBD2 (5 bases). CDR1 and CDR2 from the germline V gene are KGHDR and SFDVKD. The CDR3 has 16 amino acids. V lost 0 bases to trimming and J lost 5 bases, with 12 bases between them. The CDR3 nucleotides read TGTGCCACCAGTGATTTGCCAGGAGGTGGGACCGGGGAGCTGTTTTTT. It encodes CATSDLPGGGTGELFF.

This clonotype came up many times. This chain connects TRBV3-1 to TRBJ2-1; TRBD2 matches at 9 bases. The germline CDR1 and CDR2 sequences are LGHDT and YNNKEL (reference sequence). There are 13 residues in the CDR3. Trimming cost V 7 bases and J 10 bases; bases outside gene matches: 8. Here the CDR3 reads CASTQRGVNEQFF. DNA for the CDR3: TGTGCCAGCACCCAGCGGGGGGTCAACGAGCAGTTCTTC.

The CDR3 bases are TGTGCCAGTAGGCTAGCGGGACAGTACATTCAGTACTTC. It specifies CASRLAGQYIQYF. The chain joins TRBV19 to TRBJ2-4, with 9 bases lining up with TRBD2. Germline V gives CDR1 LNHDA, CDR2 SQIVND (reference sequence). CDR3 size: 13 residues. Unmatched junction bases numbered 5, after V lost 6 bases and J lost 8 bases.

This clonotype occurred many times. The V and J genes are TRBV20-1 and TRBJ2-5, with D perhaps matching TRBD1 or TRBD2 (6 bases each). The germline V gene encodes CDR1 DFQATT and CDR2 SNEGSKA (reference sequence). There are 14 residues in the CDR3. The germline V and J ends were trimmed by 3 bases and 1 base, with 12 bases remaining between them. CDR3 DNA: TGCAGTGCTAGGGGGGGCGAGTTCCAAGAGACCCAGTACTTC. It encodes CSARGGEFQETQYF.